This T cell receptor beta chain was identified in a study of beta chain features in type 1 diabetes. As concerns this clone: No antigen is known for it.

The investigators reverse transcribed all of the isolated RNA, so they sequenced expressed TCRB transcripts. Naive, central memory and regulatory T cell samples averaged about 3.57 million reads. Using immunoSEQ multiplex PCR, the repertoire was profiled, and TCRdb retains in-frame clones only, with some absent. The sample has 250,000 or so clones; over 65% are singletons. Sorted CD4+ subsets: naive, central memory, regulatory, stem cell-like memory (CD45RO/CCR7/CD25/CD127/CD95/CD27 panel). Points from the study as a whole: The study found moderately but significantly shorter TCRB CDR3s in all four CD4+ subsets of Type 1 diabetes patients.

This clonotype originated in a man aged 30 to 45 in good health. The sample taken for sequencing was naive CD4+ T cells from blood.

The CDR3 DNA sequence: TGTGCCACCAGCAGAGTGACTCTCGGCACAGATACGCAGTATTTT. It is translated as CATSRVTLGTDTQYF. This chain joins TRBV15 and TRBJ2-3; D gene uncertain. The germline V gene encodes CDR1 LNHNV and CDR2 YYDKDF (reference sequence). The CDR3 sequence is 15 residues long. Trimming took off 1 base at V and 1 base at J, with 9 bases between the two ends. Full variable domain (remainder filled in from reference TRBV15 and TRBJ2-3): DAMVIQNPRYQVTQFGKPVTLSCSQTLNHNVMYWYQQKSSQAPKLLFHYYDKDFNNEADTPDNFQSRRPNTSFCFLDIRSPGLGDTAMYLCATSRVTLGTDTQYFGPGTRLTVL.